This TCR beta chain appears in the sequencing data of a study of T cells in tuberculosis. Across the study: The T cells targeted glucose monomycolate, a mycobacterial lipid, via CD1B. Study-wide results and limits: The stringent gate may have excluded weak CD1B-GMM tetramer binders.

Germline CDR1 reads LNHDA; CDR2 reads SQIVND (reference sequence). V was trimmed by 5 bases and J by 4 bases, leaving 19 bases between them. CDR3 size: 16 residues. Cells were sorted from thawed PBMC rested overnight and stained with GMM-loaded CD1B tetramer, viability dye and anti-CD3. C32 glucose monomycolate from Rhodococcus equi was loaded onto the CD1B tetramers. Each donor contributed 80,000 to 100,000 sorted tetramer-negative cells. Chain pairing is unknown; alpha and beta were sequenced separately. The data were produced by immunoSEQ multiplex PCR, yet TCRdb's version contains in-frame clones alone and is incomplete. This table holds roughly 59,000 clones, 81% found once.

This chain links TRBV19 with TRBJ2-3, with D possibly being TRBD1 (5 bases). What was sequenced was CD1b-GMM tetramer-negative cells sorted from PBMCs. The sequence was collected from an adult woman with latent tuberculosis. The CDR3 loop is CASSAPGSVGADTQYF. The CDR3 DNA is TGTGCCAGTAGTGCCCCAGGGTCTGTTGGGGCAGATACGCAGTATTTT.